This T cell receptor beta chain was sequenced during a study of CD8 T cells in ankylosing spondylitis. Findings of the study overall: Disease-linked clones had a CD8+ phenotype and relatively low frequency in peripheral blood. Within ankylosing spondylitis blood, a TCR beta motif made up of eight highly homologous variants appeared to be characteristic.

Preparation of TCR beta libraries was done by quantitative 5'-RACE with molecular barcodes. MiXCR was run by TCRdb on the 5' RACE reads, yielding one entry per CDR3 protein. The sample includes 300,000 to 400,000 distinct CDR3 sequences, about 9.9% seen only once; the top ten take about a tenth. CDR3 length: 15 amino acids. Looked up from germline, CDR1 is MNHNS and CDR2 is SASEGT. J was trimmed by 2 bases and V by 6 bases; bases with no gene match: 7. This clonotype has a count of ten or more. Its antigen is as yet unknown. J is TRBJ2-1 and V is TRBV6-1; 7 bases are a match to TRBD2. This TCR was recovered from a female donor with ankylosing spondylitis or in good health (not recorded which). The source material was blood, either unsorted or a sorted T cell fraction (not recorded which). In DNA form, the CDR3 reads TGTGCCAGCAGCAACGCGGGGGTAGCCTACAATGAGCAGTTCTTC. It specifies CASSNAGVAYNEQFF.